What follows is one TCR beta chain and its context. Its target is not known. This entry is derived from a study of T-cell memory formation after mild COVID-19. Study background: Among the donors, TCR clusters were largely specific to each donor. Findings and limits, study-wide: Pre-infection memory contained some responding clones, which suggested that cross-reactive memory had joined.

TCRdb re-derived calls from the 5' RACE reads in MiXCR, one entry per CDR3 protein. The top ten hold over 20% of the sample, which has about 320,000 distinct CDR3 sequences, roughly an eighth seen once. Germline V gives CDR1 MNHEY, CDR2 SVGAGI. The CDR3 length is 13 residues. The V end lost 2 bases, the J end lost 13 bases, and 14 bases lay between the germline ends. Input material: PBMCs or a T cell subset sorted from them (not recorded which). The chain uses TRBV6-5 and TRBJ2-2; D might be TRBD2 (6 bases). This TCR came from a man between 18 and 29 years old who had mild COVID-19 (a few samples of this study predate the infection). Cell type and time point are not known. The CDR3: CASSYMGEEGLFF. The CDR3, as DNA: TGTGCCAGCAGTTACATGGGGGAGGAGGGGCTGTTTTTT.